The TCR beta chain under discussion was sequenced for a study of identical twins. Findings and limits, study-wide: Cross-sectional statistics, not tracking of the same donors, supported the conclusions.

Using its own MiXCR run on the 5' RACE reads, TCRdb lists one record per CDR3 protein. The sample lists hundreds of thousands of distinct CDR3 sequences, 8.6% seen once, with 0.98% in the top ten. This clonotype was seen many times. Its target is not known. V dropped 4 bases and J dropped 3; count of bases not matched to a gene: 4. CDR1 and CDR2 (germline): SGHNT, YYREEE (reference sequence). This CDR3 contains 14 residues. These data were also reused for a study on yellow fever vaccine responses in identical twins.

This clonotype was obtained from a young woman in good health. The rearrangement uses TRBV5-4 and TRBJ1-5, with 7 bases fitting TRBD1. Sequencing input: PBMCs. The CDR3: CASSAGQHNQPQHF. The CDR3 bases are TGTGCCAGCAGCGCGGGACAGCACAATCAGCCCCAGCATTTT. The complete variable domain, with remaining parts taken from reference TRBV5-4 and TRBJ1-5, reads ETGVTQSPTHLIKTRGQQVTLRCSSQSGHNTVSWYQQALGQGPQFIFQYYREEENGRGNFPPRFSGLQFPNYSSELNVNALELDDSALYLCASSAGQHNQPQHFGDGTRLSIL.